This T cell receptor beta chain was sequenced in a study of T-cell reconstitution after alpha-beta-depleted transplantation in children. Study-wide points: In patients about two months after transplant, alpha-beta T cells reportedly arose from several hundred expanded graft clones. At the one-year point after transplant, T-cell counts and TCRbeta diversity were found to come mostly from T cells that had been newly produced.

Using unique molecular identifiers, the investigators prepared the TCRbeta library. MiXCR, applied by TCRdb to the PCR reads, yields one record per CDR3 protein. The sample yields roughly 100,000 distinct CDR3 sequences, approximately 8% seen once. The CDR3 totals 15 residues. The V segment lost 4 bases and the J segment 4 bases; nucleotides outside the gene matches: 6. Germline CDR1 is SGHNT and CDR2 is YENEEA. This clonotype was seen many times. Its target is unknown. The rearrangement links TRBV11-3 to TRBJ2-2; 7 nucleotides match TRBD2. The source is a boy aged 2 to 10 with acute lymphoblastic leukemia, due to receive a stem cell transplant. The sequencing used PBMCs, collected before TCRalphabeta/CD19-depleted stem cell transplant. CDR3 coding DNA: TGTGCCAGCAGCTCAGCGGGGAGCCCCACCGGGGAGCTGTTTTTT. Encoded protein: CASSSAGSPTGELFF.